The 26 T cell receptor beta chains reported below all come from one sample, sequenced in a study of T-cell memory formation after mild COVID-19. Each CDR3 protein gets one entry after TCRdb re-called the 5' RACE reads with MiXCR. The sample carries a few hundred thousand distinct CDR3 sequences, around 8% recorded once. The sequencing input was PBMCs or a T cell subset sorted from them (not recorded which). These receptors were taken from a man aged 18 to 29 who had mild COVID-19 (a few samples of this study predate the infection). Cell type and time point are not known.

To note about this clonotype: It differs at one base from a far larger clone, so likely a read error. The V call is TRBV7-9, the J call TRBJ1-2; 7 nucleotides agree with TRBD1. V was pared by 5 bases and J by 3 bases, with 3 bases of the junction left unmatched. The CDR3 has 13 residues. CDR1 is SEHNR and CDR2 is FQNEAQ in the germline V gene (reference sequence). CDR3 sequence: CASSPDRYYGYTF. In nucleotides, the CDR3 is TGTGCCAGCAGCCCGGACAGGTACTATGGCTACACCTTC.

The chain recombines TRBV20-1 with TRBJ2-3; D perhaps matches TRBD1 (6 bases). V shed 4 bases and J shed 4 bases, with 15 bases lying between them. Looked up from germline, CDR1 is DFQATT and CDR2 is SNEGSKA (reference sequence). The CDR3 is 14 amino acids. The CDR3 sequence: CSATSTGIADTQYF. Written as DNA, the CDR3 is TGCAGTGCTACCTCGACAGGAATCGCAGATACGCAGTATTTT.

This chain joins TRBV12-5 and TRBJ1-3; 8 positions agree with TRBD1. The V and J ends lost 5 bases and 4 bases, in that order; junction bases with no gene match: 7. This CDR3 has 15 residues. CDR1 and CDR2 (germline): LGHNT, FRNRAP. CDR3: CASGNQGAYGNTIYF. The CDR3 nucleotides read TGTGCTAGTGGTAATCAGGGGGCATACGGAAACACCATATATTTT.

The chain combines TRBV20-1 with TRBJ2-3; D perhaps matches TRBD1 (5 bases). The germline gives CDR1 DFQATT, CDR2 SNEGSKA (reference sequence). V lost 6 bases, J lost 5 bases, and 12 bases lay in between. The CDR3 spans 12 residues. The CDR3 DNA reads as TGCAGTGCGATAAATCAGGGAGATACGCAGTATTTT. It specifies CSAINQGDTQYF.

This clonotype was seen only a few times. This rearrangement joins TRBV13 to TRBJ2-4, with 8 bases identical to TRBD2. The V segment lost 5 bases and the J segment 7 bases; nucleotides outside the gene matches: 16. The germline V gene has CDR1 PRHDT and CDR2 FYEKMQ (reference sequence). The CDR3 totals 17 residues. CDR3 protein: CASSATGRGGCWNIQYF. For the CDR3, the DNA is TGTGCCAGCAGCGCAACCGGGCGCGGGGGGTGTTGGAACATTCAGTACTTC.

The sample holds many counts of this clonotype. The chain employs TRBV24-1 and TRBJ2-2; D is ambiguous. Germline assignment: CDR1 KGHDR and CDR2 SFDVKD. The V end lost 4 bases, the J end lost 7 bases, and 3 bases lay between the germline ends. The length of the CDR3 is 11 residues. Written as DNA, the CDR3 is TGTGCCACCAGTGAAGGCGGGGAGCTGTTTTTT. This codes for CATSEGGELFF.

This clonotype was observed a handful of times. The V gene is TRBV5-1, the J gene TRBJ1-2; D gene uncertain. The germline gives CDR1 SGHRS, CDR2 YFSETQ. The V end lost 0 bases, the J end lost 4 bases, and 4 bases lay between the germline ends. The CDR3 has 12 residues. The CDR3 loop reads CASSLDTYGYTF. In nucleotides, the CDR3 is TGCGCCAGCAGCTTGGATACCTATGGCTACACCTTC.

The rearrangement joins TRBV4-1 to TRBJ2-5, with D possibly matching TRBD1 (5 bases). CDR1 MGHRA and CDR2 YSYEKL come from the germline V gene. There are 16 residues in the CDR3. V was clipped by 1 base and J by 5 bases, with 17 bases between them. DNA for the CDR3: TGCGCCAGCAGCCAAGGAAGCCCAAGGGGATGGGAGACCCAGTACTTC. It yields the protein CASSQGSPRGWETQYF.

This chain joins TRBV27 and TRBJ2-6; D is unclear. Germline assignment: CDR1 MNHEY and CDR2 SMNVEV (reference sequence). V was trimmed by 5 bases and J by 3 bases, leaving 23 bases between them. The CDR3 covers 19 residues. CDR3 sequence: CASSPLVVPTEVGANVLTF. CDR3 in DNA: TGTGCCAGCAGTCCCTTAGTAGTACCGACTGAAGTTGGGGCCAACGTCCTGACTTTC.

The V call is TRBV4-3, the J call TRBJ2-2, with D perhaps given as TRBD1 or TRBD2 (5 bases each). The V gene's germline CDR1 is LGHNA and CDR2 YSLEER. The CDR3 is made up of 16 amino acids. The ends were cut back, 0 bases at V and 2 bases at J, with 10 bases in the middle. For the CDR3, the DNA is TGCGCCAGCAGCCAAGATCGGGGCAGAAACACCGGGGAGCTGTTTTTT. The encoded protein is CASSQDRGRNTGELFF.

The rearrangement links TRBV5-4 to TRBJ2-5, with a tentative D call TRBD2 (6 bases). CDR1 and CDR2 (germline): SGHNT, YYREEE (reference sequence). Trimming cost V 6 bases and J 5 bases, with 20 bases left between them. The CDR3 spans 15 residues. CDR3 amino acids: CASKTFQGGGETQYF. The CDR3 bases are TGTGCCAGCAAAACGTTCCAGGGTGGAGGGGAGACCCAGTACTTC. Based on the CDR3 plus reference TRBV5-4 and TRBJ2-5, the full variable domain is ETGVTQSPTHLIKTRGQQVTLRCSSQSGHNTVSWYQQALGQGPQFIFQYYREEENGRGNFPPRFSGLQFPNYSSELNVNALELDDSALYLCASKTFQGGGETQYFGPGTRLLVL.

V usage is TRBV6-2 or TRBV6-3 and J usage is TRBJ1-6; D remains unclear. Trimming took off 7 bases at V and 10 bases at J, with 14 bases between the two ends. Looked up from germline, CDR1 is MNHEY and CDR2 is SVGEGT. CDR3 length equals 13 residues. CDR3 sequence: CASMAGLSSPLHF. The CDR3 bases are TGTGCCAGCATGGCAGGACTCAGCTCACCCCTCCACTTT.

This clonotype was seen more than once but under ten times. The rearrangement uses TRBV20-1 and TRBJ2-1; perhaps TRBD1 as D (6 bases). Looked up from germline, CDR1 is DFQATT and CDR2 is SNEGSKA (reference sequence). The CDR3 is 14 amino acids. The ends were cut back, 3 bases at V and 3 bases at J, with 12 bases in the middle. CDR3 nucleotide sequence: TGCAGTGCTAGGGCCCGGGACAACTACAATGAGCAGTTCTTC. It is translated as CSARARDNYNEQFF.

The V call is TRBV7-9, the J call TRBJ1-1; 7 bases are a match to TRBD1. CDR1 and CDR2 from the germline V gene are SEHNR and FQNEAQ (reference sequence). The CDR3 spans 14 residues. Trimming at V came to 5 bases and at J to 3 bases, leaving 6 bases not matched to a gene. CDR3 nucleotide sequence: TGTGCCAGCAGCCTAACAGGGGAGGACACTGAAGCTTTCTTT. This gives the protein CASSLTGEDTEAFF.

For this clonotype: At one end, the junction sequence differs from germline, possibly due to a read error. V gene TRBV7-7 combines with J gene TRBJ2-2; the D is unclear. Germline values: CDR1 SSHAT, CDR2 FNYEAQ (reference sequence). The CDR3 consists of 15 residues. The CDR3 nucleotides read TGTGCTAGCAGCTTAGGTGGGATCAACACCGGGGAGCTGTTTTTT. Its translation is CASSLGGINTGELFF.

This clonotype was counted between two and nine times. The DNA of the CDR3 is TGCAGCGTTGGGGACAGTCAGTTCTATGGCTACACCTTC. Translation gives CSVGDSQFYGYTF. The rearrangement links TRBV29-1 to TRBJ1-2, with 7 bases fitting TRBD1. CDR3 size: 13 residues. CDR1 is SQVTM, CDR2 ANQGSEA, per germline. The V gene end was trimmed by 4 bases and the J gene end by 4 bases; junction bases not matched to a gene: 6.

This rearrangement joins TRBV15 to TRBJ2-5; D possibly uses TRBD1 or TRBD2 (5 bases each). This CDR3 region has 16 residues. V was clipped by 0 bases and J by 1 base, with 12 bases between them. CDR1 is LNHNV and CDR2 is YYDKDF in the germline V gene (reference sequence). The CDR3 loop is CATSRDGADFQETQYF. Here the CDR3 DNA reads TGTGCCACCAGCAGAGATGGGGCGGACTTCCAAGAGACCCAGTACTTC.

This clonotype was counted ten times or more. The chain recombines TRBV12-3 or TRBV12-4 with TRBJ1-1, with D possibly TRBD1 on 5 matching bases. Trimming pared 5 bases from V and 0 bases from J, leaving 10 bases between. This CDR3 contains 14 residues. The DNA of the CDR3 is TGTGCCAGCAGTCCAGGGCGAGTGAACACTGAAGCTTTCTTT. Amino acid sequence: CASSPGRVNTEAFF.

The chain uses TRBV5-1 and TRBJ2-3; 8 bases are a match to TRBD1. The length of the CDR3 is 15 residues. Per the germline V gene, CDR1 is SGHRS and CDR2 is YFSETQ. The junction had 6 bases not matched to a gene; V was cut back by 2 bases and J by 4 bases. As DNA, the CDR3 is TGCGCCAGCAGCTTCGGACAGGGAGGAGCAGATACGCAGTATTTT. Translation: CASSFGQGGADTQYF.

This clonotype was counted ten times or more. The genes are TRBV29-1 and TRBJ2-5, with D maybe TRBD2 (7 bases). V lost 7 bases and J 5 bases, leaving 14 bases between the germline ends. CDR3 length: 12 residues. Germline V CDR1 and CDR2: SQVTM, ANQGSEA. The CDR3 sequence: CSATGGQETQYF. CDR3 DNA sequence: TGCAGCGCCACCGGGGGGCAGGAGACCCAGTACTTC.

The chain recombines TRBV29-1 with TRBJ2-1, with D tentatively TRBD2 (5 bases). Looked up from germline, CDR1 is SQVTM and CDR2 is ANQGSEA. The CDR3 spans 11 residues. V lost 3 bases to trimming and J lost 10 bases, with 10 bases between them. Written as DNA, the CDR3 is TGCAGCGTTGAGGGGTCGGGAGAGCAGTTCTTC. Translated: CSVEGSGEQFF.

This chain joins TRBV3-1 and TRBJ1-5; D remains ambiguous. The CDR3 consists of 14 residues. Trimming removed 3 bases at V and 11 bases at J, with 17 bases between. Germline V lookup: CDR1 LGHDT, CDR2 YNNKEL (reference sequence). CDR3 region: CASSQSEGDPSQHF. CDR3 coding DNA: TGTGCCAGCAGCCAGAGCGAGGGCGACCCCTCCCAGCATTTT.

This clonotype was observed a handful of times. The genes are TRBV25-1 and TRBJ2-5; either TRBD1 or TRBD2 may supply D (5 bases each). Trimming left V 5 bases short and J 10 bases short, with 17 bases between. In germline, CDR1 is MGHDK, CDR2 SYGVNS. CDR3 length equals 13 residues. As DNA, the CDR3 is TGTGCCAGCAGTCGACGGGGCCTTTTGGGCCAGTACTTC. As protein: CASSRRGLLGQYF.

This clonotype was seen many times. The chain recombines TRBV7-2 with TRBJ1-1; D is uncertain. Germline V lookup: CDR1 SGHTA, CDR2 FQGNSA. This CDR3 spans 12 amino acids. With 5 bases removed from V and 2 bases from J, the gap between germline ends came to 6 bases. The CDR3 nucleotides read TGTGCCAGCAGCACTTACAACACTGAAGCTTTCTTT. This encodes CASSTYNTEAFF. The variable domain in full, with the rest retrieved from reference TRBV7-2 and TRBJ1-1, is GAGVSQSPSNKVTEKGKDVELRCDPISGHTALYWYRQSLGQGLEFLIYFQGNSAPDKSGLPSDRFSAERTGGSVSTLTIQRTQQEDSAVYLCASSTYNTEAFFGQGTRLTVV.

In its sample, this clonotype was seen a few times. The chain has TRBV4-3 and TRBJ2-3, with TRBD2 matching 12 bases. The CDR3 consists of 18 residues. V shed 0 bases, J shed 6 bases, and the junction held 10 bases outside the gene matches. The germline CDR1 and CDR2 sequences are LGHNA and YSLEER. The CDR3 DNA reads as TGCGCCAGCAGCCAAGAATCCTTGCTAGCGGGGGGGGCTGATACGCAGTATTTT. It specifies CASSQESLLAGGADTQYF.

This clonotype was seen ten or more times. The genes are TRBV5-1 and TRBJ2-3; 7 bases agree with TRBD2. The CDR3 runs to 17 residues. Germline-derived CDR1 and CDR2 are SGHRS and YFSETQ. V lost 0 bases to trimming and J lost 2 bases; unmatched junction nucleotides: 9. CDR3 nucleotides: TGCGCCAGCAGCTTGGCTGTTACGGGGGGACTCACAGATACGCAGTATTTT. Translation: CASSLAVTGGLTDTQYF.